This TCR beta chain was obtained from a study of blood T cell repertoires in COVID-19. Study information: Acute-phase and convalescent COVID-19 samples originated in the United States, Italy and Spain. PBMCs, B-cell-depleted T cells, or T cells were the source of the cDNA or gDNA that made up the material.

Between the trimmed V and J ends, which lost 3 bases and 6 bases, there was a span of 14 bases. The CDR3 loop spans 14 amino acids. Per germline, CDR1 LGHDT and CDR2 YNNKEL (reference sequence). Per the authors' pipeline: The assay estimated nucleated cells by amplifying reference gene primers. The data were produced by immunoSEQ multiplex PCR, yet TCRdb's version contains in-frame clones alone and is incomplete. The V and J calls and clone size are taken from that table; D and trimming were inferred from the DNA. The repertoire consists of around 51,000 clones, with 90% occurring once and the leading ten covering just over 5%.

Sequencing was carried out using peripheral blood. V usage is TRBV3-1 (or the pseudogene TRBV3-2) and J usage is TRBJ1-1, with D unclear. The sequence was collected from a man between 65 and 85 years old with acute or convalescent COVID-19. DNA for the CDR3: TGTGCCAGCAGCCACCCTACTGGGCAGCCTGAAGCTTTCTTT. It encodes CASSHPTGQPEAFF.